This TCR beta chain was recorded in a study of shared clonotypes between healthy human individuals (dated by TCRdb to about 2020). The study in broad terms: The cohort comprised a couple of women and three men aged 18 to 49 years. To increase sequencing depth and limit assay-specific biases, TCR repertoire library preparation and sequencing were carried out by different laboratories using diverse techniques. For each donor, three plates each were used for CD4 naive and CD4 memory, two plates were used for CD8 naive, and one plate was used for CD8 memory. Per donor, leukapheresis produced somewhere between about 0.85 and 8.9 billion PBMCs. To estimate repertoire size and how much clonotypes are shared between individuals, the study performed deep sequencing of blood TCR repertoires from roughly five healthy adults.

Findings and caveats that apply to the study as a whole: Sampling was restricted to blood, and TCR repertoires in tissues likely differ from the TCR repertoires found in blood. Based on pairwise subsampling, the degree of clonotype sharing among donors was expected to be affected by sequencing depth. Naive subsets generally had larger estimated clonotype richness than memory subsets did. Even with the large sequencing depth, rarefaction of the sorted-subset datasets indicated that sequencing was incomplete. Because the study included only a small number of donors, the genetic and exposure-history diversity represented was limited. About 4.5% of naive CD4, 3.5% of naive CD8, 2.3% of memory CD4, and approximately 0.4% of memory CD8 clonotypes were shared across a few donors. Clonotypes shared by all four sorted-subset donors showed higher generation probabilities than non-shared clonotypes.

The V end loses 3 bases and the J end loses 1 base, and a stretch of 15 bases separates them. CDR1 and CDR2 are drawn from the germline V gene (reference sequence): LNHDA, SQIVND. Including cysteine and phenylalanine, the CDR3 has 16 amino acids. Of the read, only the CDR3 DNA is kept; its 48 bases are in frame from base 1. Using the deep immunoSEQ assay, multiplex PCR amplified TCR CDR3 regions from genomic DNA. Genomic DNA extracted from each cell subset was distributed evenly over all wells of several immunoSEQ 96-well plates, and each plate served as one replicate. Each replicate PCR for sorted subsets received roughly 200 ng genomic DNA, equal to 30,000 or so T cell genomes. Purified libraries were measured with a Qubit 3.0 fluorometer, size-checked on a Bioanalyzer 2100, and measured again with the KAPA Library Quantification kit. A separate single-read 150-cycle Illumina NextSeq 550 flow cell was used to sequence each immunoSEQ 96-well plate. From the authors' description of their analysis: Because the immunoSEQ output included only junctional sequences and no quality scores, the filtering could not be the same as the filtering used for full-length reads. Sequences were annotated with PyIR, a Python wrapper for IgBLAST v1.9, and V/J genes and CDR3 were assigned using IMGT germline references. Any read was removed if the V/J assignment was weak (E-value above 1e-6), the CDR3 was missing, or the read contained stop codons, out-of-frame junctions, or ambiguous translated residues. A V3J clonotype was defined by an identical inferred V gene, J gene, and CDR3 amino acid sequence. To compute the percentage overlap between repertoires, the number of shared unique clonotypes was divided by the size of the smaller repertoire. RTK rarefaction, the Chao1 estimator, and Recon v2.1 estimates of unobserved clonotypes were used to assess repertoire richness. OLGA was used to compute generation probabilities for all TCRbeta clonotypes that the gDNA method yielded from a handful of donors. TCRdb obtained this table from immuneACCESS and retained in-frame rearrangements with V and J assigned. These tables miss some clones; where compared with another copy, unresolved V genes account for less than half of the shortfall, and the remainder is unexplained. The D gene and trimming were derived from the DNA, and the V and J assignments and clone size from that table. The sample has fewer than 200,000 clones on record, over 80% of them singletons. The ten top clones hold around 0.067% of the sample.

About this clone: This clone's antigen is unknown. Per-base quality was not reported, and no clone a single base away is much larger than it.

Donors were healthy HIV-negative adults with no recently reported acute infections or vaccinations. Every donor was a Caucasian adult residing in Nashville, Tennessee, USA. Magnetic negative selection was used to enrich CD4+ T cells, after which naive cells were positively selected on CD45RA and the negative fraction became the memory subset. Blood was collected by leukapheresis, and PBMCs were isolated by Ficoll-Histopaque density gradient centrifugation and then cryopreserved in liquid nitrogen vapor phase. Analytical flow cytometry was used to check the purity and quantity of each magnetically sorted T cell population. From each sorted fraction, genomic DNA was isolated and quantified by UV absorbance on a Nanodrop 2000c.

Sequenced sample: naive CD4+ T cells sorted from blood. According to the study, the label for this sample's cell subset or site signals: CD45RA+ positively selected. Recombination connected TRBV19 to TRBJ1-1; a tentative D match to TRBD1 spans 6 bases. This receptor was taken from a woman aged 25-40 years in good health. DNA sequence: TGTGCCAGTAGTATGGGGGGGGCAGGGTCGAACACTGAAGCTTTCTTT. It is translated as CASSMGGAGSNTEAFF.